The 20 T cell receptor beta chains in this list originate from one sample, sequenced in a study of blood T cells in healthy people across ages. For the second PCR, which ran for about 7 to 11 cycles, a sample-barcoded 5' primer and a J-beta primer mix were used. TCRdb reprocessed the 5' RACE reads with MiXCR, giving one entry per CDR3 protein. The table shows 1.4 million or so distinct CDR3 sequences, with under 55% occurring only once. Input material: blood. The source is a young woman in good health.

As to this clonotype: This could be a read error, since a much larger clone is one nucleotide away. The V call is TRBV9, the J call TRBJ2-1; D perhaps matches TRBD1 (6 bases). With the DNA end fitting TRBJ2-7 better, the J assignment may be wrong. This CDR3 is built from 15 residues. The germline V gene encodes CDR1 SGDLS and CDR2 YYNGEE. The CDR3 nucleotides read TGTGCCAGCAGCGTAGGGACAGCAGACTACAATGAGCAGTACTTC. Translated: CASSVGTADYNEQYF.

This clonotype was picked up many times. The chain couples TRBV7-2 to TRBJ2-3, with TRBD2 matching 9 bases. The CDR3 has 16 residues. The V and J ends lost 5 bases and 0 bases, in that order; junction bases with no gene match: 6. The germline V gene encodes CDR1 SGHTA and CDR2 FQGNSA. The CDR3 nucleotides are TGTGCCAGCAGCATTTCTAGCGGGGCTAGCACAGATACGCAGTATTTT. It codes for CASSISSGASTDTQYF.

About this clonotype: The CDR3 does not end in the conserved phenylalanine or tryptophan, so this is likely a read error. The chain combines TRBV20-1 with TRBJ1-5, with unresolved D. Germline V gives CDR1 DFQATT, CDR2 SNEGSKA (reference sequence). The CDR3 contains 13 residues. V lost 4 bases and J lost 0, with 7 bases in between. CDR3 nucleotides: TGCAGTGCTAAAGGGTATAGCAATCAGCCCCAGCATGTT. Translation gives CSAKGYSNQPQHV.

The CDR3, as DNA: TGTGCCAGCAGTTTTTCTCAGGGGAACTATGGCTACACCTTC. Translating gives CASSFSQGNYGYTF. This chain links TRBV12-3 or TRBV12-4 with TRBJ1-2; D might be TRBD1 (6 bases). Trimming took 3 bases from V and 2 from J, leaving 10 bases between them. This CDR3 has 14 amino acids.

The table lists this clonotype with a few counts. The chain combines TRBV10-3 with TRBJ1-2; 7 bases match TRBD1. With 5 bases clipped from V and 1 base from J, the junction kept 1 base outside the gene matches. CDR3 size: 13 residues. Germline V CDR1 and CDR2: ENHRY, SYGVKD. Here the CDR3 DNA reads TGTGCCATCAGTCAGGGGGTTAACTATGGCTACACCTTC. Translated: CAISQGVNYGYTF.

The chain links TRBV4-2 to TRBJ2-7; 7 nucleotides agree with TRBD2. CDR3 length: 14 amino acids. The J segment lost 7 bases and the V segment lost 6 bases, leaving 12 bases of the junction unmatched. Germline values: CDR1 LGHNA, CDR2 YNFKEQ. The CDR3 spells CASRVKAGVGEQYF. The CDR3 DNA is TGTGCCAGCAGAGTTAAGGCGGGAGTGGGAGAGCAGTACTTC.

The chain has TRBV28 and TRBJ2-7, with D unclear. V shed 8 bases and J shed 2 bases, with 16 bases lying between them. Per the germline V gene, CDR1 is MDHEN and CDR2 is SYDVKM. The CDR3 is 14 residues long. Written as DNA, the CDR3 is TGTGCCAGCGCAAAAGGGTCGAACCCCTACGAGCAGTACTTC. This gives the protein CASAKGSNPYEQYF.

The V call is TRBV2, the J call TRBJ1-6; D perhaps matches TRBD1 (5 bases). The V end was cut by 7 bases, the J end by 0 bases, with 10 bases between. Germline V gene lookup returns CDR1 SNHLY and CDR2 FYNNEI. CDR3 length equals 15 residues. This chain's CDR3 is CASMRQSSYNSPLHF. The CDR3 DNA is TGTGCCAGCATGCGACAGAGCTCCTATAATTCACCCCTCCACTTT.

This clonotype was recorded a few times. The CDR3 loop reads CASSIGQGAYGYTF. The DNA for the CDR3 is TGTGCCAGTAGTATAGGACAGGGGGCCTATGGCTACACCTTC. The chain recombines TRBV19 with TRBJ1-2; 10 bases are shared with TRBD1. The CDR3 has 14 residues. CDR1 is LNHDA, CDR2 SQIVND, per germline (reference sequence). J lost 4 bases, V lost 1 base, and 0 bases had no gene match.

This clonotype was detected a few times. The chain is built from TRBV25-1 and TRBJ2-1; D gene uncertain. The V and J ends lost 2 bases and 3 bases respectively, with 11 bases between them. The CDR3 is 15 amino acids. CDR1 and CDR2 (germline): MGHDK, SYGVNS. CDR3 amino acids: CASSETLSRYNEQFF. The CDR3 DNA follows: TGTGCCAGCAGTGAAACACTATCCCGCTACAATGAGCAGTTCTTC.

The rearrangement joins TRBV6-2 or TRBV6-3 to TRBJ2-2, with 9 bases aligning to TRBD2. With 6 bases clipped from V and 3 bases from J, the junction kept 8 bases outside the gene matches. Germline values: CDR1 MNHEY, CDR2 SVGEGT. The CDR3 has 16 amino acids. In DNA form, the CDR3 reads TGTGCCAGCAGACCACCGAGACTAGCGGACACCGGGGAGCTGTTTTTT. It codes for CASRPPRLADTGELFF.

This chain joins TRBV6-2 or TRBV6-3 and TRBJ1-4; D not resolved. The V and J ends lost 7 bases and 0 bases respectively, with 12 bases between them. This CDR3 comprises 15 residues. Germline V CDR1 and CDR2: MNHEY, SVGEGT. The CDR3 loop reads CASTYAFATNEKLFF. The CDR3 region has the DNA TGTGCCAGCACCTACGCGTTTGCAACTAATGAAAAACTGTTTTTT.

This chain uses TRBV15 with TRBJ1-6, with a possible D match to TRBD1 (6 bases). Germline assignment: CDR1 LNHNV and CDR2 YYDKDF (reference sequence). This CDR3 comprises 15 residues. V was shortened by 0 bases and J by 7 bases, with 10 bases between the two germline ends. In DNA, the CDR3 is TGTGCCACCAGCAGAGATCGAACAGGGAATTCACCCCTCCACTTT. Translated, it gives CATSRDRTGNSPLHF. Combining the CDR3 with reference TRBV15 and TRBJ1-6 gives the whole variable domain DAMVIQNPRYQVTQFGKPVTLSCSQTLNHNVMYWYQQKSSQAPKLLFHYYDKDFNNEADTPDNFQSRRPNTSFCFLDIRSPGLGDTAMYLCATSRDRTGNSPLHFGNGTRLTVT.

The chain uses TRBV20-1 and TRBJ1-2; unclear D gene. The CDR3 extends over 13 amino acids. V was pared by 3 bases and J by 5 bases, with 13 bases between. Germline V CDR1 and CDR2: DFQATT, SNEGSKA (reference sequence). As DNA, the CDR3 is TGCAGTGCTAGGGACCGGGTTTCGTATGGCTACACCTTC. Protein product: CSARDRVSYGYTF.

This clonotype was counted a few times. The chain links TRBV4-1 to TRBJ2-1; D not certain. Germline V lookup: CDR1 MGHRA, CDR2 YSYEKL. Trimming removed 5 bases at V and 5 bases at J, with 4 bases between. The CDR3 loop spans 11 amino acids. The CDR3 protein is CASSIHNEQFF. CDR3 bases: TGCGCCAGCAGCATCCACAATGAGCAGTTCTTC.

This clonotype was found many times. A much bigger clone sits one base away, suggesting this may be a read error. The CDR3 region has the DNA TGCGCCAGCAGCCAAATACGACTAGGAAGATCCTACAATGAGCAGTTCTTC. Translation: CASSQIRLGRSYNEQFF. The genes are TRBV4-1 and TRBJ2-1; D is perhaps TRBD2 (6 bases). V lost 2 bases and J 1 base, leaving 15 bases between the germline ends. The CDR3 consists of 17 residues. Germline loops: CDR1 MGHRA, CDR2 YSYEKL.

There are a few counts of this clonotype. The genes are TRBV27 and TRBJ1-6; no clear D. Looked up from germline, CDR1 is MNHEY and CDR2 is SMNVEV (reference sequence). The V gene lost 3 bases and the J gene lost 11 bases, with 8 bases spanning the gap. The length of the CDR3 is 12 residues. The CDR3 coding sequence is TGTGCCAGCAGTTTCGGGTTCGCACCCCTCCACTTT. It specifies CASSFGFAPLHF.

The chain has TRBV20-1 and TRBJ1-5, with D possibly matching TRBD1 (6 bases). With 3 bases removed from V and 4 bases from J, the gap between germline ends came to 10 bases. CDR1 DFQATT and CDR2 SNEGSKA come from the germline V gene (reference sequence). CDR3 size: 13 residues. The chain's CDR3 is CSASGTPNQPQHF. The CDR3 DNA reads TGCAGTGCTAGCGGGACACCAAATCAGCCCCAGCATTTT.

The chain recombines TRBV18 with TRBJ2-7, with 9 nucleotides matching TRBD1. CDR1 is KGHSH, CDR2 LQKENI, per germline. The CDR3 totals 15 residues. Trimming at V came to 4 bases and at J to 2 bases, leaving 6 bases not matched to a gene. CDR3 residues: CASSHRQGGTYEQYF. CDR3 bases: TGTGCCAGCTCACACAGACAGGGGGGAACCTACGAGCAGTACTTC.

The rearrangement uses TRBV18 and TRBJ1-3; unclear D gene. With 2 bases removed from V and 0 bases from J, the gap between germline ends came to 8 bases. Germline V gene lookup returns CDR1 KGHSH and CDR2 LQKENI. The CDR3 is 15 residues long. CDR3 in DNA: TGTGCCAGCTCACCAACCTTGAGCTCTGGAAACACCATATATTTT. This gives the protein CASSPTLSSGNTIYF.